Listed below are T cell receptor beta chains from one sample, sequenced in a study of blood T cells in healthy people across ages. MiXCR, run by TCRdb on the 5' RACE reads, gives a single entry per CDR3 protein. The repertoire has roughly 1.5 million distinct CDR3 sequences, roughly 43% of them found once; the top ten carry approximately 4.1%. Specimen: blood. These TCRs come from a woman younger than 30 in good health. CDR3s include the opening cysteine and the closing phenylalanine or tryptophan. A D gene is named only where the DNA matches it firmly. A row's size may be missing; if present it is once, few, many or a size class.

DNA: TGTGCCAGCAGTCGACCGGGACAGCGATACAATGAGCAGTTCTTC
CDR3: CASSRPGQRYNEQFF
J: TRBJ2-1
D: TRBD1
size: few
V: TRBV13

DNA: TGTGCCGTCAACCCCGGGACAGGGCACTACGAGCAGTACTTC
CDR3: CAVNPGTGHYEQYF
J: TRBJ2-7
D: TRBD1
size: -
V: TRBV10-3

DNA: TGTGCCATCAGTGAGTCGAAGCTAGCGGGTGCGCAAGATACGCAGTATTTT
CDR3: CAISESKLAGAQDTQYF
J: TRBJ2-3
D: TRBD2
size: -
V: TRBV10-3

DNA: TGTGCCAGCAGTGACTCCCCTGATAATTCACCCCTCCACTTT
CDR3: CASSDSPDNSPLHF
J: TRBJ1-6
D: -
size: -
V: TRBV6-4

DNA: TGTGCCAGCAGCCCCCAATTCAAAAGAGCTAACTATGGCTACACCTTC
CDR3: CASSPQFKRANYGYTF
J: TRBJ1-2
D: -
size: few
V: TRBV16

DNA: TGTGCCAGCAGCCACAGGTTCCAACGGAATGAGCAGTTCTTC
CDR3: CASSHRFQRNEQFF
J: TRBJ2-1
D: -
size: -
V: TRBV7-6

DNA: TGTGCCAGCAGCTTCAACAGTAGGGGCTACACCTTC
CDR3: CASSFNSRGYTF
J: TRBJ1-2
D: -
size: few
V: TRBV7-2

DNA: TGCAGTGCAACCAGTTATGGCTACACCTTC
CDR3: CSATSYGYTF
J: TRBJ1-2
D: -
size: -
V: TRBV20-1

DNA: TGCGCCAGCAGCTGGCCAGGCACGGGGAATTCACCCCTCCACTTT
CDR3: CASSWPGTGNSPLHF
J: TRBJ1-6
D: -
size: few
V: TRBV5-1

DNA: TGCGCCAGCAGCTTGGGGGCCTCAAGGAACGATGGCTACACCTTC
CDR3: CASSLGASRNDGYTF
J: TRBJ1-2
D: -
size: many
V: TRBV5-1